The clone carrying this T cell receptor (beta chain) was seen a few times. No antigen is known for it. The sample is drawn from a study of tumor-infiltrating lymphocytes in primary liver carcinoma. Study-level findings and limits: Only about 7-24% of top clones occurred in every one of the five tumor regions.

Taking about 20-31 mg of unsorted bulk tissue, the authors co-extracted RNA and DNA. Separate regions, five per tumor, were sampled. Over 85% of the cells in every tumor sample were viable tumor cells. Starting material of about 480 ng total RNA yielded TCR beta cDNA via a constant-region primer. ARM-PCR was slightly modified, and three nested multiplex PCR rounds with it gave rise to the TCR beta libraries. TRBV1-TRBV30 forward and Cbeta reverse primers drove the first two approximately 11-cycle rounds. TCRdb reprocessed the multiplex PCR reads with MiXCR, giving one entry per CDR3 protein. Of 99,000 or so distinct CDR3 sequences listed, over 55% are singletons. Deletions cut 3 bases from V and 7 bases from J, with 15 bases between. The CDR3 is made up of 14 amino acids. CDR1 is SGHTA, CDR2 FQGTGA, per germline.

The sample taken for sequencing was liver tumor tissue from sampling region 5. The subset here: tumor region T5, tumor centre. This sequence originates from an older woman with primary liver carcinoma and hepatitis B virus infection. V gene TRBV7-3 combines with J gene TRBJ2-5; perhaps D is TRBD1 or TRBD2 (5 bases each). The CDR3 coding sequence is TGTGCCAGCAGCTTGGGGGAAAGGATGGGGACCCAGTACTTC. Its translation is CASSLGERMGTQYF.